This paragraph covers one T cell receptor beta chain sequence. The clone's antigen remains unknown. No quality values exist for individual bases; no much larger clone is one base distant. The data stem from a study of blood T cell repertoires in COVID-19 (TCRdb year 2020). About the investigation overall: Collaborator samples came from the United States, Italy and Spain and covered acute and convalescent phases of COVID-19. The material from the prospective study consisted of cDNA or gDNA derived from T cells, B-cell-depleted T cells, or PBMCs. Deeply sampled blood TCRbeta repertoires from subjects exposed to, actively infected with, or recovered from COVID-19 were included in the dataset. The repertoires were made available in a free public database intended to serve as a resource for research on the immune response to SARS-CoV-2. The samples were drawn from the first 160 participants of the ongoing ImmuneRACE study and from over a thousand subjects provided by 6 global collaborators. A de-identified subject ID, COVID-19 status, age in years and sex were almost always included in the sample metadata. Where available, HLA class I and class II types were taken from metadata supplied by the sample provider and were not determined by assay-based typing.

Here is what the overall study found, with its caveats: Clinical and demographic metadata were provided uncurated, with the amount varying by source and participant.

TCRbeta CDR3 regions were amplified from genomic DNA by means of the immunoSEQ Assay, a bias-controlled multiplex PCR. In the source study's methods: Nucleated cell counts per sample were estimated from amplification of reference gene primers within the assay. To quantify the absolute abundance of each unique TCRbeta CDR3 rearrangement, sequence reads were collapsed and filtered. For each sample, productive Simpson clonality was calculated as the square root of Simpson's diversity index over productive rearrangements. Held by TCRdb, this immuneACCESS table contains in-frame sequences only and omits some clones. Under half of the omission traces to an unresolved V gene where checked; the cause of the rest is unknown. D and trimming were read from the DNA, whereas the V and J calls and clone size are those reported in that table. Counted in this sample were 81,000 or so clones; 89% of them appeared once. The ten top clones hold roughly an eighth of the sample.

The collaborating institutions used their own protocols to collect whole blood in K2EDTA tubes. For TCRbeta analysis, collaborators shipped samples in one of three forms: frozen whole blood, isolated PBMCs, or DNA extracted from either of those sample types. Compared with germline, V lacks 5 bases and J lacks 8 bases; bases without a gene match: 8. From cysteine to phenylalanine, the CDR3 is 13 amino acids long. Only the CDR3 part of the read is kept: 39 bases, read in frame from the first base. The germline V gene yields MNHEY for CDR1 and SVGAGI for CDR2. The chain is made from TRBV6-5 and TRBJ1-2, and TRBD1 matches 7 of the central bases. The source is a man between 65 and 85 years old with active or convalescent COVID-19. Sequencing used peripheral blood. The nucleotide sequence is given as TGTGCCAGCAGTCAGACAGGGCTTAGGGGCTACACCTTC. It codes for CASSQTGLRGYTF.